The clone carrying this T cell receptor (beta chain) was seen many times. One entry per CDR3 protein, called by TCRdb with MiXCR from the 5' RACE reads. The sample includes tens of thousands of distinct CDR3 sequences, approximately 4.4% seen only once; the top ten take around 6.3%. This specimen belongs to a study of early T cells in non-severe SARS-CoV-2 infection. The CDR3 totals 14 residues. Sequencing used whole blood. This chain connects TRBV12-2 to TRBJ2-3; the D segment call TRBD2 is taken from the table without a DNA check. TRBV12-2 counts as a pseudogene. This receptor was obtained from an adult who was a healthcare worker with PCR-confirmed SARS-CoV-2 infection or an uninfected control (not recorded which). The CDR3 protein is CASRFWETRDTQYF. The CDR3 bases are TGTGCAAGTCGCTTTTGGGAGACCCGAGATACGCAGTATTTT.